These 28 T cell receptor beta chains originate from one sample sequenced in a study of blood T cells in healthy people across ages. A sample-barcoded 5' primer and a J-beta primer mix were used in a second PCR of roughly 7 to 12 cycles. Each CDR3 protein is one row after TCRdb ran MiXCR on the 5' RACE reads. The sample lists some 1.8 million distinct CDR3 sequences, about two fifths occurring once. The sample was blood. The receptors come from a human donor in good health.

In regard to this clonotype: Relative to the germline gene, one junction end is altered; a read error may explain this. The rearrangement uses TRBV20-1 and TRBJ1-2; the D is unclear. The CDR3 loop spans 10 amino acids. Looked up from germline, CDR1 is DFQATT and CDR2 is SNEGSKA (reference sequence). Here the CDR3 DNA reads TGCAGTGCTTATAACCATGGCTACACCTTC. Its protein product is CSAYNHGYTF.

In its sample, this clonotype was seen a few times. This chain joins TRBV15 and TRBJ2-1, with D tentatively TRBD2 (6 bases). V dropped 0 bases and J dropped 7 bases, with 13 bases sitting between them. Germline CDR1 reads LNHNV; CDR2 reads YYDKDF (reference sequence). The CDR3 loop spans 15 amino acids. CDR3 in DNA: TGTGCCACCAGCAGAGAGGAGGGCTGGGGGAATGAGCAGTTCTTC. It codes for CATSREEGWGNEQFF.

This clonotype occurred a few times. The rearrangement joins TRBV20-1 to TRBJ1-5, with D unclear. This CDR3 has 12 residues. Between the trimmed V and J ends, which lost 6 bases and 1 base, there was a span of 7 bases. The germline CDR1 and CDR2 sequences are DFQATT and SNEGSKA (reference sequence). CDR3 protein: CSAGVSNQPQHF. For the CDR3, the DNA is TGCAGTGCCGGAGTGAGCAATCAGCCCCAGCATTTT.

The J gene is TRBJ1-5, the V gene TRBV12-3 or TRBV12-4; no reliable D call. The V and J ends lost 3 bases and 2 bases respectively, with 17 bases between them. The CDR3 is 17 amino acids. The CDR3 coding sequence is TGTGCCAGCAGTTTTAATGTTGAGGGTGCCCGCAATCAGCCCCAGCATTTT. It specifies CASSFNVEGARNQPQHF.

This clonotype was detected many times. The genes are TRBV7-2 and TRBJ2-7; 11 nucleotides match TRBD1. CDR1 is SGHTA and CDR2 is FQGNSA in the germline V gene. Trimming removed 1 base from V and 4 bases from J; junction bases left unmatched: 3. The CDR3 covers 15 residues. CDR3 in DNA: TGTGCCAGCAGCTTAGATCGGGACAGGGGGTACGAGCAGTACTTC. This gives the protein CASSLDRDRGYEQYF.

The genes are TRBV10-2 and TRBJ2-5; no clear D gene. Trimming cost V 0 bases and J 2 bases, with 16 bases left between them. The CDR3 totals 17 residues. CDR1 is WSHSY and CDR2 is SAAADI in the germline V gene. The CDR3 sequence is CASSESTLAIGQETQYF. DNA for the CDR3: TGCGCCAGCAGTGAGTCGACTCTGGCTATTGGACAAGAGACCCAGTACTTC.

The chain is built from TRBV28 and TRBJ2-3; D call uncertain. The V end lost 3 bases, the J end lost 4 bases, and 11 bases lay between the germline ends. The CDR3 is 14 amino acids. Germline V gene data show CDR1 as MDHEN and CDR2 as SYDVKM. CDR3 sequence: CASSLGSFADTQYF. The CDR3 region has the DNA TGTGCCAGCAGTTTGGGTTCCTTTGCAGATACGCAGTATTTT.

The rearrangement links TRBV28 to TRBJ1-1; 8 nucleotides align to TRBD1. Per the germline V gene, CDR1 is MDHEN and CDR2 is SYDVKM. The CDR3 covers 12 residues. V gave up 6 bases and J gave up 9 bases; unmatched junction bases: 6. The CDR3, as DNA: TGTGCCAGCAGCTTAGACAGGGGAAAAGCTTTCTTT. The encoded protein is CASSLDRGKAFF.

V is TRBV6-2 or TRBV6-3 and J is TRBJ1-5; D might be TRBD1 (5 bases). CDR1 is MNHEY and CDR2 is SVGEGT in the germline V gene. Trimming removed 2 bases at V and 6 bases at J, with 11 bases between. The CDR3 consists of 14 residues. The CDR3 bases are TGTGCCAGCAGTTACGGCGGGAGGGGTCAGCCCCAGCATTTT. Its translation is CASSYGGRGQPQHF.

This clonotype was picked up a small number of times. The chain links TRBV20-1 to TRBJ2-1, with TRBD2 matching over 9 bases. V shed 3 bases, J shed 10 bases, and the junction held 13 bases outside the gene matches. This CDR3 spans 15 amino acids. Per the germline V gene, CDR1 is DFQATT and CDR2 is SNEGSKA (reference sequence). This CDR3 is CSASHLAGARGEQFF. In DNA, the CDR3 is TGCAGTGCTAGTCATTTAGCGGGGGCCAGAGGGGAGCAGTTCTTC.

V usage is TRBV12-3 or TRBV12-4 and J usage is TRBJ2-3; TRBD1 is a possible D gene (7 bases). Trimming took 3 bases from V and 7 from J, leaving 17 bases between them. The CDR3 length is 15 residues. The DNA of the CDR3 is TGTGCCAGCAGTTTGAGGCAGGGGGGCTCACATACGCAGTATTTT. Protein product: CASSLRQGGSHTQYF.

This clonotype was counted between two and nine times. The V gene is TRBV7-9, the J gene TRBJ2-3; 11 nucleotides match TRBD2. Germline CDR1 reads SEHNR; CDR2 reads FQNEAQ (reference sequence). Germline trimming cut 7 bases from V and 0 bases from J; bases unmatched to any gene: 6. The CDR3 sequence is 16 residues long. The CDR3 loop reads CASKTTSGVSTDTQYF. The CDR3 region has the DNA TGTGCCAGCAAAACGACTAGCGGGGTGAGCACAGATACGCAGTATTTT.

The rearrangement uses TRBV20-1 and TRBJ2-1; no firm D call. The CDR3 spans 16 residues. The germline CDR1 and CDR2 sequences are DFQATT and SNEGSKA (reference sequence). Trimming cost V 2 bases and J 4 bases, with 18 bases left between them. The CDR3: CSARRLPRIGYNEQFF. The CDR3 nucleotides are TGCAGTGCTAGACGACTGCCGAGGATAGGATACAATGAGCAGTTCTTC.

V usage is TRBV4-3 and J usage is TRBJ1-4; TRBD1 matches 9 bases. The CDR3 covers 16 residues. The junction had 6 bases not matched to a gene; V was cut back by 0 bases and J by 7 bases. Per germline, CDR1 LGHNA and CDR2 YSLEER. The CDR3, as DNA: TGCGCCAGCAGCCAAGATTGCGGGACAGGGCGTGAAAAACTGTTTTTT. It specifies CASSQDCGTGREKLFF.

In regard to this clonotype: Compared with germline, one end of the junction differs, possibly owing to a read error. The gene calls are TRBV14 and TRBJ2-7, with 9 bases that match TRBD1. CDR1 and CDR2 (germline): SGHDN, FVKESK. The CDR3 extends over 16 amino acids. CDR3 DNA sequence: TGTGCCAGCAGCCCTCGGTACAGGGGGCACTCCTACGTGCAGTACTTC. Amino acid sequence: CASSPRYRGHSYVQYF.

For this clonotype: This may be a read error: a much more frequent sequence differs by one nucleotide. The chain combines TRBV12-3 or TRBV12-4 with TRBJ2-3; a weak D match, TRBD1 (6 bases). The CDR3 spans 15 residues. CDR3 bases: TGTGCCAGCAGTTTAAACAGGGACGGTACAGATGCGCAGTATTTT. It is translated as CASSLNRDGTDAQYF.

The J gene is TRBJ1-2, the V gene TRBV4-3; 7 positions match TRBD1. Germline CDR1 and CDR2: LGHNA and YSLEER. CDR3 length: 17 residues. The V gene end was trimmed by 1 base and the J gene end by 5 bases; junction bases not matched to a gene: 13. The CDR3 bases are TGCGCCAGCAGCCAAGGCCTCCGGGACAGACTCTTTTATGGCTACACCTTC. It translates to CASSQGLRDRLFYGYTF.

The J gene is TRBJ2-7, the V gene TRBV5-1; D remains ambiguous. Between the trimmed V and J ends, which lost 3 bases and 3 bases, there was a span of 13 bases. Germline V gene lookup returns CDR1 SGHRS and CDR2 YFSETQ. CDR3 length: 14 residues. The CDR3 DNA reads as TGCGCCAGCAGCTGGAGAGATACGGTCTACGAGCAGTACTTC. Its protein product is CASSWRDTVYEQYF.

The chain employs TRBV6-2 or TRBV6-3 and TRBJ1-5; 9 bases are shared with TRBD1. The V gene's germline CDR1 is MNHEY and CDR2 SVGEGT. V trimming: 6 bases; J trimming: 12 bases; junction bases outside the gene matches: 15. The CDR3 sequence is 15 residues long. The CDR3: CASRKDRGAISNQHF. As DNA, the CDR3 is TGTGCCAGCAGAAAAGACAGGGGGGCTATCAGTAACCAGCATTTT.

The V and J genes are TRBV4-1 and TRBJ2-5; 8 bases map to TRBD1. Germline lookup yields CDR1 MGHRA and CDR2 YSYEKL. CDR3 size: 15 residues. V lost 4 bases to trimming and J lost 2 bases; unmatched junction nucleotides: 6. CDR3 coding DNA: TGCGCCAGCAGCCGACAGGGGAATGGGCAAGAGACCCAGTACTTC. This gives the protein CASSRQGNGQETQYF.

The rearrangement joins TRBV2 to TRBJ2-2; possibly TRBD1 or TRBD2 for D (6 bases each). Trimming stripped 2 bases from V and 2 bases from J, with 12 bases between. Germline V gene data show CDR1 as SNHLY and CDR2 as FYNNEI. The CDR3 totals 16 residues. The CDR3 loop is CASSEIRGRNTGELFF. As DNA, the CDR3 is TGTGCCAGCAGTGAAATACGGGGGCGAAACACCGGGGAGCTGTTTTTT.

Note on this clonotype: At one end, the junction sequence differs from germline, possibly due to a read error. The genes are TRBV14 and TRBJ2-4, with a tentative D call TRBD2 (5 bases). This CDR3 is 14 amino acids long. Germline CDR1 is SGHDN and CDR2 is FVKESK. The CDR3 DNA reads as TGTGCCGGCAGCCAAGAGGAGCGGCAGGATGAGCAGTACTTC. Protein: CAGSQEERQDEQYF.

This clonotype showed up just a few times. This chain uses TRBV28 with TRBJ2-1, with 11 bases fitting TRBD1. The CDR3 length is 13 residues. CDR1 is MDHEN and CDR2 is SYDVKM in the germline V gene. V shed 10 bases and J 7 bases; nucleotides not matched to a gene: 6. The CDR3 sequence: CATGTGGRNEQFF. In DNA, the CDR3 is TGTGCCACCGGGACAGGGGGTAGGAATGAGCAGTTCTTC.

This sequence joins TRBV20-1 and TRBJ2-3; D not certain. The germline CDR1 and CDR2 sequences are DFQATT and SNEGSKA (reference sequence). V lost 6 bases and J lost 4, with 11 bases in between. This CDR3 is 12 amino acids long. The CDR3 nucleotides read TGCAGTGCCTCCGCAAGGGCAGATACGCAGTATTTT. Residues: CSASARADTQYF.

This clonotype came up a few times. The V and J genes are TRBV12-3 or TRBV12-4 and TRBJ1-1; D gene ambiguous. This CDR3 region has 13 residues. V was trimmed by 1 base and J by 4 bases, leaving 7 bases between them. The CDR3 sequence is CASSLESTTEAFF. DNA for the CDR3: TGTGCCAGCAGTTTAGAATCCACCACTGAAGCTTTCTTT.

In this sample, this clonotype turned up a few times. The chain combines TRBV7-2 with TRBJ1-1, with D perhaps matching TRBD1 (5 bases). CDR3 size: 13 residues. Germline V lookup: CDR1 SGHTA, CDR2 FQGNSA. The ends were cut back, 3 bases at V and 6 bases at J, with 11 bases in the middle. In nucleotides, the CDR3 is TGTGCCAGCAGCTTGGATTTGGGGGCTGAAGCTTTCTTT. Its translation: CASSLDLGAEAFF.

This sequence joins TRBV7-2 and TRBJ2-7; D call uncertain. The J call is doubtful: the DNA matches TRBJ2-5 better. The CDR3 is made up of 18 amino acids. The germline gives CDR1 SGHTA, CDR2 FQGNSA. The CDR3 spells CASSLRSWLGGIGETQYF. DNA for the CDR3: TGTGCCAGCAGCTTACGGTCGTGGTTGGGTGGGATCGGAGAGACCCAGTACTTC.

The V call is TRBV12-3 or TRBV12-4, the J call TRBJ2-4; D gene unclear. The J call is in doubt because the DNA end fits TRBJ2-7 better. The CDR3 length is 12 residues. CDR3: CASSFTPAEQYF. The CDR3 DNA is TGTGCCAGCAGTTTTACCCCCGCCGAGCAGTACTTC.